One sample yielded the 13 T cell receptor beta chains listed below, sequenced in a study of cytomegalovirus exposure and HLA in healthy donors. The primer mix had 60 Vbeta and 13 Jbeta primers. This table comes from immunoSEQ multiplex PCR, and its TCRdb copy is limited to in-frame clones, with some not included. The sample has about 130,000 clones; approximately 80% are singletons. The sequenced material came from PBMCs. All receptors come from a young man in good health and CMV-seronegative.

This chain joins TRBV5-1 and TRBJ1-1; D is ambiguous. The CDR3 runs 15 residues. V was shortened by 0 bases and J by 0 bases, with 9 bases between the two germline ends. Germline loops: CDR1 SGHRS, CDR2 YFSETQ. The CDR3 DNA reads TGCGCCAGCAGCTTGGACGCGTATATGAACACTGAAGCTTTCTTT. This translates into CASSLDAYMNTEAFF. The whole variable domain, filled in from reference TRBV5-1 and TRBJ1-1, reads KAGVTQTPRYLIKTRGQQVTLSCSPISGHRSVSWYQQTPGQGLQFLFEYFSETQRNKGNFPGRFSGRQFSNSRSEMNVSTLELGDSALYLCASSLDAYMNTEAFFGQGTRLTVV.

The V and J genes are TRBV7-9 and TRBJ1-1; D remains unclear. Germline V gene sequence: CDR1 SEHNR, CDR2 FQNEAQ (reference sequence). The CDR3 is 11 residues long. The CDR3 spells CSVPGYTEAFF. CDR3 bases: TGTTCCGTACCGGGTTACACTGAAGCTTTCTTT.

The chain is built from TRBV5-1 and TRBJ2-3; the D is unclear. The germline CDR1 and CDR2 sequences are SGHRS and YFSETQ. The CDR3 spans 14 residues. Trimming shortened V by 0 bases and J by 2 bases, and 7 bases separated the two germline ends. The DNA for the CDR3 is TGCGCCAGCAGCTTGGGTGTCAACACAGATACGCAGTATTTT. As protein: CASSLGVNTDTQYF.

This rearrangement joins TRBV19 to TRBJ1-3, with a tentative D call TRBD1 (6 bases). Trimming pared 7 bases from V and 1 base from J, leaving 17 bases between. Germline V lookup: CDR1 LNHDA, CDR2 SQIVND (reference sequence). CDR3 length: 16 amino acids. The CDR3 nucleotides are TGTGCCAGTACACCACCCGGGACATTTTCTGGAAACACCATATATTTT. As protein: CASTPPGTFSGNTIYF.

The J gene is TRBJ2-7, the V gene TRBV7-2, with TRBD1 matching over 7 bases. The CDR3 has 13 amino acids. Germline loops: CDR1 SGHTA, CDR2 FQGNSA. Germline trimming cut 3 bases from V and 6 bases from J; bases unmatched to any gene: 5. The CDR3 DNA reads TGTGCCAGCAGCTTGGGACAGAGCACCGAGCAGTACTTC. Protein product: CASSLGQSTEQYF.

This clone was detected only once. This sequence joins TRBV5-6 and TRBJ1-5; the D is unclear. This CDR3 has 14 amino acids. Germline CDR1 reads SGHDT; CDR2 reads YYEEEE. The V end lost 1 base, the J end lost 4 bases, and 9 bases lay between the germline ends. DNA of the CDR3: TGTGCCAGCAGCTTGATTTCGGGAAATCAGCCCCAGCATTTT. Translation: CASSLISGNQPQHF.

The J gene is TRBJ1-6, the V gene TRBV7-9, with D hard to call. CDR3 size: 12 residues. The V and J ends lost 7 bases and 14 bases respectively, with 15 bases between them. From germline, CDR1 is SEHNR and CDR2 FQNEAQ (reference sequence). Here the CDR3 reads CASTPTEGALHF. The CDR3 DNA reads as TGTGCCAGCACCCCTACGGAGGGTGCCCTCCACTTT.

This chain joins TRBV28 and TRBJ2-7, with 11 bases that match TRBD2. The CDR3 contains 15 residues. J gave up 6 bases and V 10 bases, and 14 bases lay outside the gene matches. In germline, CDR1 is MDHEN, CDR2 SYDVKM. The CDR3 nucleotides read TGTGCCACCCGTAGCGGGAGGGCCTTCGGTGGCGAGCAGTACTTC. This sequence encodes CATRSGRAFGGEQYF.

This chain joins TRBV14 and TRBJ2-1, with a possible D match to TRBD2 (6 bases). CDR1 and CDR2 from the germline V gene are SGHDN and FVKESK. Trimming removed 3 bases at V and 11 bases at J, with 20 bases between. The CDR3 covers 15 residues. The CDR3 spells CASSQTGTGGLKQFF. The DNA of the CDR3 is TGTGCCAGCAGCCAGACGGGGACTGGGGGATTAAAGCAGTTCTTC.

The chain uses TRBV7-9 and TRBJ1-4, with D maybe TRBD1 (5 bases). Germline CDR1 is SEHNR and CDR2 is FQNEAQ (reference sequence). V shed 7 bases and J shed 0 bases, with 15 bases lying between them. The CDR3 is 16 residues long. CDR3 loop: CASTQAGQSTNEKLFF. The CDR3 DNA follows: TGTGCCAGCACCCAAGCGGGGCAATCAACTAATGAAAAACTGTTTTTT.

The chain employs TRBV6-1 and TRBJ1-2; D uncertain. Germline assignment: CDR1 MNHNS and CDR2 SASEGT. Between the trimmed V and J ends, which lost 6 bases and 3 bases, there was a span of 11 bases. This CDR3 is built from 13 residues. In DNA form, the CDR3 reads TGTGCCAGCAGGGCTGGCCCCGACTATGGCTACACCTTC. This codes for CASRAGPDYGYTF.

V usage is TRBV19 and J usage is TRBJ1-2; D gene unclear. The V gene lost 8 bases and the J gene lost 0 bases, with 10 bases spanning the gap. Germline CDR1 is LNHDA and CDR2 is SQIVND (reference sequence). The CDR3 runs to 13 residues. The CDR3 reads CASSSTANYGYTF. The DNA for the CDR3 is TGTGCCAGTTCCTCTACAGCTAACTATGGCTACACCTTC.

This clone was seen a handful of times. This rearrangement joins TRBV28 to TRBJ2-7, with 9 bases lining up with TRBD2. This CDR3 has 16 residues. J gave up 6 bases and V 5 bases, and 14 bases lay outside the gene matches. Looked up from germline, CDR1 is MDHEN and CDR2 is SYDVKM. The CDR3 protein is CASSPLGASGVLEQYF. In DNA, the CDR3 is TGTGCCAGCAGTCCCCTTGGGGCTAGCGGGGTGCTCGAGCAGTACTTC.